Listed below are T cell receptor beta chains from one sample, sequenced in a study of blood T cell repertoires in COVID-19. Assay used: immunoSEQ multiplex PCR; TCRdb lists only in-frame clones, some missing. This sample carries under 400,000 clones, 87% of them seen once, and the ten largest clones take about 9.4%. Material for sequencing was peripheral blood. These receptors were taken from a woman aged 25 to 39 with COVID-19, enrolled during active disease. The CDR3 runs from the conserved cysteine through the conserved F or W. D genes are given only for firm matches. Size is stated for part of the rows, as once, few or many counts, or as a class when the clone is expanded.

clone_size | d_call | j_call | v_call | cdr3_nt | cdr3_aa
NA | NA | TRBJ2-7 | TRBV6-5 | TGTGCCAGCCGCCCTCGGAGGCAATCCTACGAGCAGTACTTC | CASRPRRQSYEQYF
NA | NA | TRBJ2-6 | TRBV6-4 | TGTGCCAGCATTATACCCCCCCCAACAGAAGATGTTGGGGCCAACGTCCTGACTTTC | CASIIPPPTEDVGANVLTF
NA | TRBD1 | TRBJ1-2 | TRBV18 | TGTGCCAGCTCACCACTGTCCGGGACAGGCTATGGCTACACCTTC | CASSPLSGTGYGYTF
NA | NA | TRBJ2-1 | TRBV28 | TGTGCCACCGACACCCAGGGTGCAGAGCAGTTCTTC | CATDTQGAEQFF
NA | NA | TRBJ1-5 | TRBV27 | TGTGCCAGCAGTTTAGCTCCGGGGGGGAATCAGCCCCAGCATTTT | CASSLAPGGNQPQHF
NA | TRBD2 | TRBJ2-7 | TRBV7-2 | TGTGCCAGCAGCTTAGAGGGCGGGAGGGGCGCCTACGAGCAGTACTTC | CASSLEGGRGAYEQYF
NA | TRBD1 | TRBJ2-7 | TRBV6-4 | TGTGCCAGCAGTGTCGCGACAGGGGCAGGCTACGAGCAGTACTTC | CASSVATGAGYEQYF
once | NA | TRBJ1-1 | TRBV5-1 | TGCGCCAGCAGCTTGGAGGGGTCGCCCATGAACACTGAAGCTTTCTTT | CASSLEGSPMNTEAFF
NA | TRBD1 | TRBJ1-1 | TRBV6-6 | TGTGCCAGCAGAATGACAGGGGGCACTGAAGCTTTCTTT | CASRMTGGTEAFF
once | TRBD1 | TRBJ2-7 | TRBV5-1 | TGCGCCAGCAGCATGGACAGGGGAACCTACGAGCAGTACTTC | CASSMDRGTYEQYF
NA | TRBD1 | TRBJ1-3 | TRBV6-5 | TGTGCCAGCAGCCTAGGACAGGGGAACACCATATATTTT | CASSLGQGNTIYF
NA | TRBD2 | TRBJ2-5 | TRBV28 | TGTGCCAGCAGTCGGACTAGGCTGGGTCAAGAGACCCAGTACTTC | CASSRTRLGQETQYF
once | TRBD1 | TRBJ2-2 | TRBV7-8 | TGTGCCAGCAGCTTAGCACAGGGGACCGGGGAGCTGTTTTTT | CASSLAQGTGELFF
NA | TRBD2 | TRBJ2-1 | TRBV4-1 | TGCGCCAGCAGCGCGCGGGGGACTAGCGGGAGTTACAATGAGCAGTTCTTC | CASSARGTSGSYNEQFF
NA | NA | TRBJ1-2 | TRBV10-1 | TGCGCCAGCAGTGAGAACCTTGGACAGATCTATGGCTACACCTTC | CASSENLGQIYGYTF
NA | NA | TRBJ2-7 | TRBV9 | TGTGCCAGCAGCGTAGGGGCAGTTTCATCCTACGAGCAGTACTTC | CASSVGAVSSYEQYF
NA | NA | TRBJ2-7 | TRBV6-5 | TGTGCCAGCAGCTCCCGGCAGGGCTCCTACGAGCAGTACTTC | CASSSRQGSYEQYF
NA | NA | TRBJ2-7 | TRBV18 | TGTGCCAGCTCACCCCAACCAGGGGGGCTGTACTACGAGCAGTACTTC | CASSPQPGGLYYEQYF
NA | NA | TRBJ1-2 | TRBV7-3 | TGTGCCAGCAGCTTATTGCGGGCAGGCAACTATGGCTACACCTTC | CASSLLRAGNYGYTF
NA | NA | TRBJ1-2 | TRBV2 | TGTGCCAGCAGTGACAGGGTGGGGTCCGGCTACACCTTC | CASSDRVGSGYTF
NA | NA | TRBJ1-2 | TRBV2 | TGTGCCAGCAGTGACCCCAGGGATGGCTACACCTTC | CASSDPRDGYTF
NA | NA | TRBJ2-7 | TRBV5-4 | TGTGCCAGCAGCTTGGCAGGGCGACGAGCGAAAAAGGAGTACTTC | CASSLAGRRAKKEYF
NA | TRBD1 | TRBJ2-7 | TRBV28 | TGTGCCAGCAGTGCGACAGGGGTTACCTACGAGCAGTACTTC | CASSATGVTYEQYF
NA | TRBD1 | TRBJ1-3 | TRBV5-5 | TGTGCCAGCGGGGACAGGGGGCGAGGAAACACCATATATTTT | CASGDRGRGNTIYF
NA | NA | TRBJ1-1 | TRBV5-4 | TGTGCCAGCGGTGGGGGCACAGGACTGAACACTGAAGCTTTCTTT | CASGGGTGLNTEAFF
NA | TRBD1 | TRBJ2-7 | TRBV30 | TGTGCCTGGAGTTCACAAGGGGGCACGAGCGAGCAGTACTTC | CAWSSQGGTSEQYF
NA | TRBD2 | TRBJ2-7 | TRBV4-1 | TGCGCCAGCAGCCAAGATCGGTCTAGCGGTTACGAGCAGTACTTC | CASSQDRSSGYEQYF
NA | TRBD2 | TRBJ2-7 | TRBV19 | TGTGCCAGTAGTATCTCGACTAGCGGGCCCTACACCTACGAGCAGTACTTC | CASSISTSGPYTYEQYF
NA | TRBD2 | TRBJ2-2 | TRBV4-3 | TGCGCCAGCAACCCAACGGCGGGAGGAGGCACCGGGGAGCTGTTTTTT | CASNPTAGGGTGELFF
NA | NA | TRBJ1-5 | TRBV7-2 | TGTGCCAGCAGCCCCAGGACAGCTTATAGCAATCAGCCCCAGCATTTT | CASSPRTAYSNQPQHF
NA | NA | TRBJ2-1 | TRBV30 | TGTGCCTGGAGTAGGGGTAATGAGCAGTTCTTC | CAWSRGNEQFF
NA | TRBD1 | TRBJ1-3 | TRBV9 | TGTGCCAGCAGCGTAGCTTCCAGGGACAGCCACTCCGGAAACACCATATATTTT | CASSVASRDSHSGNTIYF
NA | TRBD2 | TRBJ2-5 | TRBV6-2/TRBV6-3 | TGTGCCAGCAGTCAGACTAGCGGGAGAGGGGAGACCCAGTACTTC | CASSQTSGRGETQYF
NA | NA | TRBJ1-5 | TRBV19 | TGTGCCAGTAACAACAAGAGGTGGCAGCCCCAGCATTTT | CASNNKRWQPQHF
NA | TRBD1 | TRBJ2-4 | TRBV6-1 | TGTGCCAGCAGTGAACCCCGGGACAGGCTAGCCAAAAACATTCAGTACTTC | CASSEPRDRLAKNIQYF
few | TRBD1 | TRBJ1-5 | TRBV19 | TGTGCCAGTAGACTACAGGGGGCCAATCAGCCCCAGCATTTT | CASRLQGANQPQHF
NA | TRBD1 | TRBJ2-7 | TRBV3-1/TRBV3-2 | TGTGCCAGCAGCCAACTCCCTGGGACAGGAAGGCACGAGCAGTACTTC | CASSQLPGTGRHEQYF